This passage covers 13 T cell receptor beta chains from one sample sequenced in a study of radiation and T cells in renal cell carcinoma. Specified time point: blood 4 weeks post-SBRT, at nephrectomy. Stated treatment: 15 Gy SBRT to primary tumor, nephrectomy 4 weeks later. Sequencing was performed with immunoSEQ multiplex PCR; in TCRdb, only in-frame clones are kept and a portion is missing. The sample has over 35,000 clones, 70% to 85% seen once. Sequenced material: blood, taken from a patient whose treatment included radiotherapy and nephrectomy. The receptors come from a woman between 65 and 79 years old with renal cell carcinoma.

The rearrangement links TRBV7-9 to TRBJ2-5; unclear D gene. This CDR3 has 12 amino acids. Germline assignment: CDR1 SEHNR and CDR2 FQNEAQ (reference sequence). V was cut by 8 bases and J by 8 bases, with 15 bases left in between. The CDR3 DNA reads as TGTGCCAGCTCCCGCTACGGGCCCACCCAGTACTTC. Translating it yields CASSRYGPTQYF.

This chain links TRBV4-3 with TRBJ2-5; TRBD1 matches at 8 bases. The DNA matches TRBJ2-7 better at its end, which makes the J call doubtful. Germline lookup yields CDR1 LGHNA and CDR2 YSLEER. The CDR3 runs to 18 residues. CDR3 DNA sequence: TGCGCCAGCAGCCAAGATTACAGGGGACAGGACCTCTCCTACGAGCAGTACTTC. Translating gives CASSQDYRGQDLSYEQYF.

The V and J genes are TRBV10-3 and TRBJ2-3; 8 bases match TRBD2. Germline V gives CDR1 ENHRY, CDR2 SYGVKD. This CDR3 has 15 residues. V gave up 2 bases and J gave up 0 bases; unmatched junction bases: 1. The CDR3 is CAISETSGSTDTQYF. The CDR3 coding sequence is TGTGCCATCAGTGAGACTAGCGGAAGCACAGATACGCAGTATTTT.

CDR3 bases: TGTGCCAGCAGCCAAAGGTTGGGCAACCCCACTGGAAACACCATATATTTT. This translates into CASSQRLGNPTGNTIYF. This chain uses TRBV14 with TRBJ1-3, with no clear D. CDR1 is SGHDN and CDR2 is FVKESK in the germline V gene. Trimming took 2 bases from V and 2 from J, leaving 16 bases between them. This CDR3 has 17 amino acids.

This clone has only a few counts. V gene TRBV4-1 combines with J gene TRBJ2-7, with TRBD2 as a possible D gene (5 bases). V was clipped by 4 bases and J by 5 bases, with 15 bases between them. The CDR3 extends over 14 amino acids. From germline, CDR1 is MGHRA and CDR2 YSYEKL. CDR3 sequence: CASSPNNNGNEQYF. CDR3 DNA: TGCGCCAGCAGCCCAAACAACAACGGGAACGAGCAGTACTTC.

This clone was recorded only once. The rearrangement joins TRBV5-1 to TRBJ1-5; D is possibly TRBD1 (6 bases). This CDR3 comprises 15 residues. The V and J ends lost 4 bases and 5 bases respectively, with 16 bases between them. Germline V gene data show CDR1 as SGHRS and CDR2 as YFSETQ. The CDR3 DNA follows: TGCGCCAGCAGCCCCCAAACAGGGTTCGATCAGCCCCAGCATTTT. Amino acid sequence: CASSPQTGFDQPQHF. Drawing the rest from reference TRBV5-1 and TRBJ1-5, the complete variable domain is KAGVTQTPRYLIKTRGQQVTLSCSPISGHRSVSWYQQTPGQGLQFLFEYFSETQRNKGNFPGRFSGRQFSNSRSEMNVSTLELGDSALYLCASSPQTGFDQPQHFGDGTRLSIL.

The V gene is TRBV5-4, the J gene TRBJ1-1; 9 bases agree with TRBD1. The CDR3 length is 17 residues. In germline, CDR1 is SGHNT, CDR2 YYREEE (reference sequence). J was trimmed by 1 base and V by 4 bases; bases with no gene match: 11. The CDR3 region is CASSPDRGHLWNTEAFF. CDR3 in DNA: TGTGCCAGCAGCCCGGACAGGGGCCATCTCTGGAACACTGAAGCTTTCTTT.

This chain uses TRBV6-6 with TRBJ1-3; D is ambiguous. V was shortened by 2 bases and J by 0 bases, with 8 bases between the two germline ends. This CDR3 comprises 15 residues. Looked up from germline, CDR1 is MNHNY and CDR2 is SVGAGI (reference sequence). The CDR3, as DNA: TGTGCCAGCAGTTACAAGGGTACCTCTGGAAACACCATATATTTT. As protein: CASSYKGTSGNTIYF.

V usage is TRBV5-5 and J usage is TRBJ2-5; TRBD1 matches 8 bases. The CDR3 loop spans 17 amino acids. Germline CDR1 is SGHKS and CDR2 is YYEKEE (reference sequence). The J segment lost 0 bases and the V segment lost 0 bases, leaving 7 bases of the junction unmatched. In DNA form, the CDR3 reads TGTGCCAGCAGCTTGGCGTTCCGGACAGGGTACCAAGAGACCCAGTACTTC. Amino acid sequence: CASSLAFRTGYQETQYF.

This chain joins TRBV15 and TRBJ1-3; 7 positions agree with TRBD1. The length of the CDR3 is 15 residues. Germline CDR1 LNHNV, CDR2 YYDKDF (reference sequence). The trim removed 0 bases at V and 4 bases at J, leaving 3 bases unmatched. CDR3 amino acids: CATSRDQGEGNTIYF. The DNA for the CDR3 is TGTGCCACCAGCAGAGATCAGGGGGAGGGAAACACCATATATTTT.

The chain recombines TRBV5-1 with TRBJ2-5; D is perhaps TRBD1 or TRBD2 (5 bases each). CDR3 size: 14 residues. Germline loops: CDR1 SGHRS, CDR2 YFSETQ. Deletions cut 1 base from V and 0 bases from J, with 7 bases between. The CDR3 DNA reads TGCGCCAGCAGCTTGCTGGGGGACCAAGAGACCCAGTACTTC. Translation: CASSLLGDQETQYF.

The chain recombines TRBV7-8 with TRBJ1-1; the D is unclear. Germline-derived CDR1 and CDR2 are SGHVS and FQNEAQ. The V and J ends lost 1 base and 13 bases respectively, with 16 bases between them. This CDR3 spans 13 amino acids. The CDR3 bases are TGTGCCAGCAGCTTAGGACTGGGCGGAATGGGTTTCTTT. Translated, it gives CASSLGLGGMGFF. Supplemented by reference TRBV7-8 and TRBJ1-1, the full variable domain reads GAGVSQSPRYKVAKRGQDVALRCDPISGHVSLFWYQQALGQGPEFLTYFQNEAQLDKSGLPSDRFFAERPEGSVSTLKIQRTQQEDSAVYLCASSLGLGGMGFFGQGTRLTVV.

The V and J genes are TRBV25-1 and TRBJ2-7; D unclear. The CDR3 runs 11 residues. Germline V CDR1 and CDR2: MGHDK, SYGVNS. V lost 5 bases, J lost 3 bases, and 5 bases lay in between. The CDR3 region is CASSRGYEQYF. The CDR3 bases are TGTGCCAGCAGTCGAGGCTACGAGCAGTACTTC.